Listed here are 8 T cell receptor beta chains from one sample, sequenced in a study of shared clonotypes between healthy human individuals (dated by TCRdb to the early 2020s). Library preparation employed the immunoSEQ multiplex PCR assay. TCRdb took over this immuneACCESS table, retaining in-frame rearrangements with V and J assigned. Such tables are incomplete; in checked studies, under half of the missing clones stem from an unresolved V gene, and the remainder is unexplained. The sample has some 2 million clones on record, roughly 96% of them singletons. 0.13% of the sample goes to the ten largest clones. Sequenced sample: naive CD4+ T cells sorted from blood. The sample's cell subset or site label is to be understood as: CD45RA+ positively selected. The receptors come from a man aged 18 to 30 in good health.

This clone showed up just once. Other DNA variants within this sample encode the same CDR3. This chain uses TRBV11-3 with TRBJ2-1; D remains unclear. Per the germline V gene, CDR1 is SGHNT and CDR2 is YENEEA. The CDR3 consists of 11 residues. The V and J ends lost 9 bases and 5 bases respectively, with 8 bases between them. The CDR3 region is CASSLDNEQFF. Written as DNA, the CDR3 is TGTGCCAGTTCCCTAGACAATGAGCAGTTCTTC.

The chain joins TRBV5-1 to TRBJ2-7; 12 positions match TRBD1. Trimming took 0 bases from V and 3 from J; bases not matched to a gene: 4. Per the germline V gene, CDR1 is SGHRS and CDR2 is YFSETQ. The length of the CDR3 is 16 residues. CDR3 loop: CASSLAGTGGFYEQYF. CDR3 DNA sequence: TGCGCCAGCAGCTTGGCGGGGACAGGGGGCTTCTACGAGCAGTACTTC.

This chain joins TRBV7-2 and TRBJ2-2; 9 positions match TRBD2. This CDR3 has 18 amino acids. With V trimmed by 4 bases and J by 5 bases, 14 bases remained unmatched. CDR1 is SGHTA and CDR2 is FQGNSA in the germline V gene. CDR3 in DNA: TGTGCCAGCAGCTCCGGGGCCCTAGCGGGGCCGAGGACCGGGGAGCTGTTTTTT. It encodes CASSSGALAGPRTGELFF.

This rearrangement joins TRBV28 to TRBJ2-7, with a tentative D call TRBD2 (7 bases). Germline V gene lookup returns CDR1 MDHEN and CDR2 SYDVKM. V lost 3 bases to trimming and J lost 3 bases, with 12 bases between them. This CDR3 is 14 amino acids long. The CDR3 DNA follows: TGTGCCAGCAGTTTGGGGGGGCAGATCTACGAGCAGTACTTC. As protein: CASSLGGQIYEQYF.

This chain joins TRBV19 and TRBJ1-1; D might be TRBD1 (5 bases). The CDR3 is 13 residues long. The V and J ends lost 5 bases and 1 base respectively, with 8 bases between them. The germline V gene encodes CDR1 LNHDA and CDR2 SQIVND (reference sequence). CDR3 sequence reads: CASSYTGNTEAFF. The CDR3 bases are TGTGCCAGTAGTTATACAGGGAACACTGAAGCTTTCTTT. Combining the CDR3 with reference TRBV19 and TRBJ1-1 gives the whole variable domain DGGITQSPKYLFRKEGQNVTLSCEQNLNHDAMYWYRQDPGQGLRLIYYSQIVNDFQKGDIAEGYSVSREKKESFPLTVTSAQKNPTAFYLCASSYTGNTEAFFGQGTRLTVV.

V usage is TRBV5-1 and J usage is TRBJ1-1; the match to TRBD1 covers 7 bases. With V trimmed by 4 bases and J by 0 bases, 6 bases remained unmatched. Germline V gives CDR1 SGHRS, CDR2 YFSETQ. The CDR3 spans 15 residues. The CDR3 is CASSTTGTVNTEAFF. In DNA, the CDR3 is TGCGCCAGCAGCACGACCGGGACAGTGAACACTGAAGCTTTCTTT.

The chain's CDR3 is CASSVAWGGNQPQHF. The CDR3 nucleotides are TGTGCCAGCAGCGTAGCTTGGGGAGGCAATCAGCCCCAGCATTTT. The chain employs TRBV9 and TRBJ1-5, with no clear D. The germline CDR1 and CDR2 sequences are SGDLS and YYNGEE. This CDR3 contains 15 residues. Trimming removed 0 bases at V and 2 bases at J, with 9 bases between.

V and J are TRBV11-2 and TRBJ1-5; D gene unclear. V lost 5 bases and J lost 4, with 15 bases in between. Germline V lookup: CDR1 SGHAT, CDR2 FQNNGV. This CDR3 has 15 amino acids. The chain's CDR3 is CASSPGPLTNQPQHF. The CDR3 DNA reads TGTGCCAGCAGCCCCGGCCCTCTTACAAATCAGCCCCAGCATTTT.